These T cell receptor beta chains were read from a single sample in a study of beta chain features in type 1 diabetes. Some clones are missing from TCRdb's copy, which holds only in-frame ones; the method was immunoSEQ multiplex PCR. The table has about 640,000 clones, around 12% seen once; the top ten hold 0.095% to 0.15%. Material: naive CD4+ T cells from blood. All receptors derive from a young man with type 1 diabetes. Both conserved end residues are part of each CDR3. Fields, in order: V gene, clone size, D gene, J gene, CDR3 DNA, CDR3 protein. D genes are given only for firm matches. Size is stated for part of the rows, as once, few or many counts, or as a class when the clone is expanded.

>TRBV2|NA|NA|TRBJ1-2
TGTGCCAGCAGGAACAGGGAAGGCTATGGCTACACCTTC
CASRNREGYGYTF
>TRBV21-1|NA|NA|TRBJ2-5
TGTGCCAGCAGCACAAAAGGTATCGCGGGCCAAGAGACCCAGTACTTC
CASSTKGIAGQETQYF
>TRBV6-4|NA|NA|TRBJ2-1
TGTGCCAGCAGTGACTACCCCGGAGGTCACAATGAGCAGTTCTTC
CASSDYPGGHNEQFF
>TRBV7-2|few|TRBD1|TRBJ1-5
TGTGCCAGCAGCTTGGGACAGGGGGCTCAGCCCCAGCATTTT
CASSLGQGAQPQHF
>TRBV9|NA|NA|TRBJ2-2
TGTGCCAGCGGCAGGGATCCGAACACCGGGGAGCTGTTTTTT
CASGRDPNTGELFF
>TRBV29-1|few|TRBD2|TRBJ2-7
TGCAGCGGGTCTAGCGGGGGGGCCTCTGGCGAGCAGTACTTC
CSGSSGGASGEQYF
>TRBV4-3|once|NA|TRBJ2-1
TGCGCCAGCAGCCAAGGGCAGGGGCATTCCTACAATGAGCAGTTCTTC
CASSQGQGHSYNEQFF
>TRBV10-3|few|NA|TRBJ1-2
TGTGCCATCAGCGTAACTCGCCCGGGGGGCTACACCTTC
CAISVTRPGGYTF
>TRBV11-2|NA|NA|TRBJ2-3
TGTGCCAGCAGCTTATCGGGGGGCCGTGCAGATACGCAGTATTTT
CASSLSGGRADTQYF
>TRBV5-5|NA|NA|TRBJ2-1
TGTGCCAGCAGCCCGAACCCAGCGGAGATTCACAATGAGCAGTTCTTC
CASSPNPAEIHNEQFF
>TRBV15|few|TRBD1|TRBJ2-7
TGTGCCACCAGCAGAGACCTACGAAGGGACAGGGAGTACTACGAGCAGTACTTC
CATSRDLRRDREYYEQYF
>TRBV5-6|NA|NA|TRBJ1-5
TGTGCCAGCAGGCGAGGGCAGGGTGCAAATCAGCCCCAGCATTTT
CASRRGQGANQPQHF
>TRBV10-3|few|NA|TRBJ2-1
TGTGCCATCAGTGAGTCTGGTGGGACCCAGGCGTTCTTC
CAISESGGTQAFF
>TRBV11-2|few|NA|TRBJ1-6
TGTGCCAGCACCCGGACTGGCAATAATTCACCCCTCCACTTT
CASTRTGNNSPLHF
>TRBV2|NA|NA|TRBJ2-5
TGTGCCAGCAGGGGGAACCAAGAGACCCAGTACTTC
CASRGNQETQYF
>TRBV7-2|few|TRBD2|TRBJ2-3
TGTGCCAGCAGCCCAGGGCTAGCGGGGTTCACAGATACGCAGTATTTT
CASSPGLAGFTDTQYF
>TRBV27|NA|NA|TRBJ2-7
TGTGCCAGCAGTTTAAGCTTCCTGGGAGGCTCCGAGCAGTACTTC
CASSLSFLGGSEQYF
>TRBV14|NA|NA|TRBJ2-2
TGTGCCAGCAGAATAGCCGGTGGCGGGGAGCTGTTTTTT
CASRIAGGGELFF
>TRBV18|few|NA|TRBJ2-5
TGTGCCAGCTCACCATTACCGGGGAGGGAGACCCAGTACTTC
CASSPLPGRETQYF
>TRBV7-2|NA|NA|TRBJ2-1
TGTGCCAGCAGCCCGTTATCGGGAGCCCCCAATGAGCAGTTCTTC
CASSPLSGAPNEQFF
>TRBV6-5|few|TRBD1|TRBJ2-3
TGTGCCAGCAGTGAACCTGGGGACAGAAATACGCAGTATTTT
CASSEPGDRNTQYF
>TRBV18|NA|NA|TRBJ1-6
TGTGCCAGCTCACCGGGAGACAATTCACCCCTCCACTTT
CASSPGDNSPLHF
>TRBV6-5|NA|NA|TRBJ2-4
TGTGCCAGCAGTTACTCGATTGGAGCTAATCGGGGCATTCAGTACTTC
CASSYSIGANRGIQYF
>TRBV6-4|few|NA|TRBJ2-3
TGTGCCAGCAGACCCACAGGAGGGCCAGATACGCAGTATTTT
CASRPTGGPDTQYF
>TRBV28|NA|NA|TRBJ2-7
TGTGCCAGCAGTGGACGGATCTCCTACGAGCAGTACTTC
CASSGRISYEQYF
>TRBV18|few|NA|TRBJ1-4
TGTGCCAGCTCACCTCGGACAAGCGAGAATGAAAAACTGTTTTTT
CASSPRTSENEKLFF